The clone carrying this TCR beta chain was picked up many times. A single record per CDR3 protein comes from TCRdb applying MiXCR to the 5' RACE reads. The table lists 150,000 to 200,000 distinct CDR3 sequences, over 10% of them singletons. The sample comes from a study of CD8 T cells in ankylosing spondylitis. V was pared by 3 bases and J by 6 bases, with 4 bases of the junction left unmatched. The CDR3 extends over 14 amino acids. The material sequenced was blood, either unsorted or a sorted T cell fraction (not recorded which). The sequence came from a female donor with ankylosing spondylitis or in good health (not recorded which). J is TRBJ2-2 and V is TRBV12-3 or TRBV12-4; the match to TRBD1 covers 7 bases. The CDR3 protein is CASSFDRDPGELFF. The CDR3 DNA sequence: TGTGCCAGCAGTTTCGACAGGGACCCCGGGGAGCTGTTTTTT.